This TCR beta chain is from a study of T cell responses to AZD1222 COVID-19 vaccine. Study-wide findings and caveats: The donors showed a predominance of white British ancestry and of females, with possible underestimation of clonal diversity. At 160-218 and 743-854, vaccine-associated CD4 TCRs were dominant, and they spanned spike.

Note on this clone: Its antigen is undetermined.

This CDR3 has 14 residues. V lost 7 bases, J lost 2 bases, and 7 bases stayed unmatched. The V gene's germline CDR1 is SNHLY and CDR2 FYNNEI. Produced via immunoSEQ multiplex PCR; TCRdb's table is partial and in-frame only. Here the sample spans around 190,000 clones, approximately 94% being singletons. Specimen: peripheral blood, collected 28 days after the second AZD1222 dose. The sequence was obtained from an adult who received the AZD1222 COVID-19 vaccine. This chain links TRBV2 with TRBJ1-2; the match to TRBD1 covers 7 bases. In DNA form, the CDR3 reads TGTGCCAGCACCCCATTGGGACAGAACTATGGCTACACCTTC. Protein: CASTPLGQNYGYTF. Looking up the rest from reference TRBV2 and TRBJ1-2 gives the full variable domain: EPEVTQTPSHQVTQMGQEVILRCVPISNHLYFYWYRQILGQKVEFLVSFYNNEISEKSEIFDDQFSVERPDGSNFTLKIRSTKLEDSAMYFCASTPLGQNYGYTFGSGTRLTVV.